The T cell receptor beta chain described here comes from a study of regulatory T cells in long-lasting Graves disease. The V end was cut by 5 bases, the J end by 0 bases, with 17 bases between. The CDR3 spans 15 residues. Germline loops: CDR1 DFQATT, CDR2 SNEGSKA (reference sequence). Time point given: persistent/refractory GD, antithyroid drugs over 5 years with positive TRAb. RNA from PBMCs was the source of the TCR library. Nine milliliters of peripheral blood were taken and placed in EDTA tubes. Study findings and constraints: Persistent-disease Graves' patients showed less TCR diversity than new cases. Among persistent patients, a larger number of public clonotypes were shared (approximately 3,000) than among newly diagnosed patients (966).

To note about this clonotype: The antigen is not known.

Relying on iRepertoire HTBI primers and Arm-PCR of CDR3 regions, the team built TCR beta libraries. TCRdb redid the calling of the multiplex PCR reads with MiXCR, one entry per CDR3 protein. The data show hundreds of thousands of distinct CDR3 sequences, roughly 23% seen once. The clonotype originates from a female donor with Graves disease. The chain joins TRBV20-1 to TRBJ2-7, with D perhaps matching TRBD1 (5 bases). The material sequenced was peripheral blood mononuclear cells (PBMCs), taken when the disease was refractory, from a patient treated with antithyroid drugs. CDR3 loop: CSALRSRVSSYEQYF. CDR3 nucleotide sequence: TGCAGTGCTCTACGATCCAGGGTTAGCTCCTACGAGCAGTACTTC.